The 27 T cell receptor beta chains below come from one sample, sequenced in a study of shared clonotypes between healthy human individuals. Measured with immunoSEQ multiplex PCR; TCRdb has only the in-frame clones, and not every one. This table holds approximately 1.5 million clones, 98% found once. Sequenced sample: naive CD4+ T cells sorted from blood. Subset indicated: CD45RA+ positively selected. These receptors all stem from a man younger than 40 in good health.

This rearrangement joins TRBV18 to TRBJ2-5, with D maybe TRBD2 (5 bases). The CDR3 totals 14 residues. Trimming shortened V by 5 bases and J by 5 bases, and 15 bases separated the two germline ends. Germline V lookup: CDR1 KGHSH, CDR2 LQKENI. CDR3: CASSALEGSETQYF. CDR3 DNA sequence: TGTGCCAGCTCAGCACTAGAGGGATCGGAGACCCAGTACTTC.

V is TRBV7-9 and J is TRBJ2-1; D not resolved. V was pared by 11 bases and J by 10 bases, with 6 bases between. The CDR3 sequence is 8 residues long. Germline V gene lookup returns CDR1 SEHNR and CDR2 FQNEAQ (reference sequence). CDR3 sequence (DNA): TGTGCCTCAGAGGAGCAGTTCTTC. Translation: CASEEQFF.

This clone was seen just once. V usage is TRBV10-2 and J usage is TRBJ2-7; no clear D. Germline V gene lookup returns CDR1 WSHSY and CDR2 SAAADI. The ends were cut back, 0 bases at V and 0 bases at J, with 15 bases in the middle. CDR3 length: 17 residues. This chain's CDR3 is CASSESWGILSSYEQYF. The CDR3 nucleotides read TGCGCCAGCAGTGAGTCGTGGGGAATACTAAGCTCCTACGAGCAGTACTTC.

As for this clone: The sample carries other DNA sequences with the same CDR3. This chain uses TRBV5-1 with TRBJ2-3; no reliable D call. V shed 0 bases and J shed 4 bases, with 6 bases lying between them. Germline CDR1 SGHRS, CDR2 YFSETQ. This CDR3 comprises 13 residues. CDR3 DNA sequence: TGCGCCAGCAGCTTGGTTAGGTCAGATACGCAGTATTTT. This gives the protein CASSLVRSDTQYF.

The rearrangement joins TRBV7-2 to TRBJ1-5; TRBD1 is a possible D gene (6 bases). V gave up 5 bases and J gave up 7 bases, with 15 bases separating them. The length of the CDR3 is 14 residues. Germline assignment: CDR1 SGHTA and CDR2 FQGNSA. CDR3 in DNA: TGTGCCAGCAGCCTAACAGGGACTGGACAGCCCCAGCATTTT. Amino acid sequence: CASSLTGTGQPQHF.

The CDR3 protein is CASSRQTGHMGTEAFF. Here the CDR3 DNA reads TGTGCCAGCTCAAGACAGACAGGGCATATGGGCACTGAAGCTTTCTTT. The V and J genes are TRBV18 and TRBJ1-1, with TRBD1 identical over 7 bases. V shed 5 bases and J 4 bases; nucleotides not matched to a gene: 13. In germline, CDR1 is KGHSH, CDR2 LQKENI. The CDR3 length is 16 residues.

The chain employs TRBV28 and TRBJ1-1, with 8 bases aligning to TRBD1. This CDR3 has 14 residues. Germline CDR1 MDHEN, CDR2 SYDVKM. The V segment lost 6 bases and the J segment 4 bases; nucleotides outside the gene matches: 7. The CDR3 spells CASSYQGAGTEAFF. In DNA form, the CDR3 reads TGTGCCAGCAGCTATCAGGGGGCGGGCACTGAAGCTTTCTTT.

The chain has TRBV5-1 and TRBJ2-2, with 7 bases fitting TRBD2. Germline assignment: CDR1 SGHRS and CDR2 YFSETQ. This CDR3 region has 17 residues. Trimming at V came to 0 bases and at J to 2 bases, leaving 7 bases not matched to a gene. CDR3 in DNA: TGCGCCAGCAGCTTGGCCCCTCGGGACTATAACACCGGGGAGCTGTTTTTT. Translating gives CASSLAPRDYNTGELFF.

The chain couples TRBV29-1 to TRBJ2-3; no firm D call. Deletions cut 0 bases from V and 2 bases from J, with 3 bases between. The CDR3 sequence is 12 residues long. The V gene's germline CDR1 is SQVTM and CDR2 ANQGSEA. The CDR3 here is CSVEDFTDTQYF. CDR3 coding DNA: TGCAGCGTTGAAGACTTCACAGATACGCAGTATTTT.

The CDR3: CASSVSSAFNEKLFF. In nucleotides, the CDR3 is TGTGCCAGCAGCGTTTCATCTGCTTTTAATGAAAAACTGTTTTTT. This chain links TRBV9 with TRBJ1-4; D is unclear. In germline, CDR1 is SGDLS, CDR2 YYNGEE. The CDR3 totals 15 residues. V was trimmed by 2 bases and J by 4 bases, leaving 12 bases between them.

This clone was seen once. The CDR3 nucleotides read TGTGCCAGTAGTCAGGGCAAGGGATCCGGGGAGCTGTTTTTT. Translated, it gives CASSQGKGSGELFF. This chain uses TRBV19 with TRBJ2-2, with D maybe TRBD1 (5 bases). This CDR3 has 14 residues. CDR1 is LNHDA and CDR2 is SQIVND in the germline V gene (reference sequence). The V end was cut by 5 bases, the J end by 6 bases, with 13 bases between.

The chain combines TRBV11-1 with TRBJ2-2, with unresolved D. The V end was cut by 5 bases, the J end by 3 bases, with 13 bases between. The germline V gene has CDR1 SGHAT and CDR2 FQDESV (reference sequence). This CDR3 is built from 15 residues. The CDR3 is CASSPRSVYTGELFF. CDR3 in DNA: TGTGCCAGCAGCCCCAGGTCCGTGTACACCGGGGAGCTGTTTTTT.

The chain links TRBV5-1 to TRBJ1-1, with 7 nucleotides matching TRBD1. CDR1 and CDR2 (germline): SGHRS, YFSETQ. The CDR3 length is 14 residues. Unmatched junction bases numbered 5, after V lost 3 bases and J lost 3 bases. DNA of the CDR3: TGCGCCAGCAGCTCACAGGGGATGGACACTGAAGCTTTCTTT. Its protein is CASSSQGMDTEAFF.

V is TRBV6-5 and J is TRBJ2-1; no clear D gene. Per the germline V gene, CDR1 is MNHEY and CDR2 is SVGAGI. Deletions cut 6 bases from V and 2 bases from J, with 11 bases between. The CDR3 sequence is 14 residues long. The CDR3 protein is CASSPGWAYNEQFF. In DNA form, the CDR3 reads TGTGCCAGCAGCCCCGGATGGGCCTACAATGAGCAGTTCTTC.

This sequence joins TRBV5-4 and TRBJ2-1, with D possibly matching TRBD2 (5 bases). Germline assignment: CDR1 SGHNT and CDR2 YYREEE (reference sequence). The CDR3 has 16 amino acids. The V end lost 3 bases, the J end lost 6 bases, and 19 bases lay between the germline ends. As DNA, the CDR3 is TGTGCCAGCAGCTCGCAACGGGAAACCTTGTCCAATGAGCAGTTCTTC. Protein: CASSSQRETLSNEQFF.

This chain joins TRBV11-2 and TRBJ1-1, with a tentative D call TRBD1 (6 bases). CDR1 is SGHAT and CDR2 is FQNNGV in the germline V gene. This CDR3 has 17 amino acids. V was clipped by 0 bases and J by 1 base, with 15 bases between them. The CDR3 coding sequence is TGTGCCAGCAGCTTAGACGGGGGCCACGTTGGGAACACTGAAGCTTTCTTT. Translation gives CASSLDGGHVGNTEAFF.

This clone was counted a single time. The chain recombines TRBV27 with TRBJ2-5; maybe TRBD2 (6 bases). Trimming took 5 bases from V and 2 from J, leaving 18 bases between them. Germline lookup yields CDR1 MNHEY and CDR2 SMNVEV (reference sequence). The CDR3 has 16 amino acids. The CDR3: CASSQKWSGLQETQYF. As DNA, the CDR3 is TGTGCCAGCAGTCAAAAGTGGAGCGGGCTACAAGAGACCCAGTACTTC.

This sequence joins TRBV28 and TRBJ2-7; the match to TRBD1 covers 7 bases. V was clipped by 8 bases and J by 3 bases; unmatched bases: 10. The V gene's germline CDR1 is MDHEN and CDR2 SYDVKM. The CDR3 covers 14 residues. CDR3 sequence (DNA): TGTGCCAGCCGGGCAGGGGGTTTACTCTACGAGCAGTACTTC. Translation: CASRAGGLLYEQYF.

The chain is built from TRBV5-1 and TRBJ2-6; 11 positions agree with TRBD1. V shed 2 bases and J 3 bases; nucleotides not matched to a gene: 7. CDR3 length equals 18 residues. CDR1 and CDR2 (germline): SGHRS, YFSETQ. In DNA form, the CDR3 reads TGCGCCAGCAGCTTTCTCGGGACAGGGGGTAATGGGGCCAACGTCCTGACTTTC. Residues: CASSFLGTGGNGANVLTF.

J is TRBJ2-1 and V is TRBV9, with 16 bases matching TRBD2. CDR1 and CDR2 (germline): SGDLS, YYNGEE. Trimming cost V 4 bases and J 4 bases; bases outside gene matches: 20. The CDR3 is 22 residues long. The CDR3 DNA reads as TGTGCCAGCAGCCCCCGATTTCCCGGGACTAGCGGGGGGGTGGGGATTTACAATGAGCAGTTCTTC. Translating gives CASSPRFPGTSGGVGIYNEQFF. Together with reference TRBV9 and TRBJ2-1, the CDR3 gives the full variable domain: DSGVTQTPKHLITATGQRVTLRCSPRSGDLSVYWYQQSLDQGLQFLIQYYNGEERAKGNILERFSAQQFPDLHSELNLSSLELGDSALYFCASSPRFPGTSGGVGIYNEQFFGPGTRLTVL.

V usage is TRBV4-1 and J usage is TRBJ2-5; 11 bases match TRBD2. Germline CDR1 MGHRA, CDR2 YSYEKL. The CDR3 sequence is 16 residues long. The V segment lost 4 bases and the J segment 5 bases; nucleotides outside the gene matches: 9. The CDR3 DNA reads as TGCGCCAGCAGCCTGAATAGCGGGAGGGCCCGGGAGACCCAGTACTTC. Protein: CASSLNSGRARETQYF.

This clone has a single count. The chain carries TRBV4-2 and TRBJ2-3, with D perhaps matching TRBD2 (7 bases). Germline V gene lookup returns CDR1 LGHNA and CDR2 YNFKEQ. V lost 4 bases and J lost 5, with 16 bases in between. This CDR3 has 15 amino acids. The CDR3 region is CASSPWGGRVDTQYF. In DNA, the CDR3 is TGTGCCAGCAGCCCCTGGGGGGGGCGCGTAGATACGCAGTATTTT.

As for this clone: Sequence at one end of the junction differs from germline and may be a read error. The genes are TRBV5-4 and TRBJ2-7, with D unresolved. This CDR3 is built from 14 residues. The V gene's germline CDR1 is SGHNT and CDR2 YYREEE (reference sequence). The CDR3 DNA is TGCGCCAGCAGCCAAGCCCCGAGGAGCCCCGAGCAGTACTTC. It yields the protein CASSQAPRSPEQYF.

The chain couples TRBV20-1 to TRBJ1-2, with D uncertain. The CDR3 totals 11 residues. The germline V gene has CDR1 DFQATT and CDR2 SNEGSKA (reference sequence). The V and J ends lost 5 bases and 4 bases respectively, with 8 bases between them. The CDR3 DNA reads TGCAGTGCTCCCGGGGTCTATGGCTACACCTTC. The encoded protein is CSAPGVYGYTF.

The chain employs TRBV5-1 and TRBJ1-1; D gene ambiguous. Trimming stripped 0 bases from V and 1 base from J, with 10 bases between. Germline CDR1 and CDR2: SGHRS and YFSETQ. There are 15 residues in the CDR3. For the CDR3, the DNA is TGCGCCAGCAGCTTGGTTGGCAGTAAGAACACTGAAGCTTTCTTT. Its translation: CASSLVGSKNTEAFF.

The chain uses TRBV9 and TRBJ2-1; D remains ambiguous. This CDR3 has 15 amino acids. The V end lost 0 bases, the J end lost 5 bases, and 12 bases lay between the germline ends. Germline V gene sequence: CDR1 SGDLS, CDR2 YYNGEE. This CDR3 is CASSVAPDRDNEQFF. The CDR3 DNA follows: TGTGCCAGCAGCGTAGCCCCGGACCGAGACAATGAGCAGTTCTTC.

V is TRBV11-2 and J is TRBJ1-4; 7 nucleotides line up with TRBD1. This CDR3 spans 14 amino acids. The J segment lost 10 bases and the V segment lost 4 bases, leaving 9 bases of the junction unmatched. The germline gives CDR1 SGHAT, CDR2 FQNNGV. CDR3 sequence reads: CASSSRRDSAKLFF. The CDR3 nucleotides are TGTGCCAGCAGCTCAAGAAGGGACAGTGCAAAACTGTTTTTT.